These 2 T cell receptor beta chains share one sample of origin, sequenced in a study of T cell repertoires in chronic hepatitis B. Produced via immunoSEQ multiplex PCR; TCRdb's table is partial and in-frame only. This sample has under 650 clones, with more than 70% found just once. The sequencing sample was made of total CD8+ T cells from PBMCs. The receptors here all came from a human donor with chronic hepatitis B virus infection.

The chain's CDR3 is CASSPGRVSTDTQYF. The DNA of the CDR3 is TGTGCCAGCAGCCCTGGGCGGGTAAGCACAGATACGCAGTATTTT. This chain links TRBV9 with TRBJ2-3; tentatively, D is TRBD2 (5 bases). Per germline, CDR1 SGDLS and CDR2 YYNGEE. CDR3 length: 15 amino acids. Trimming shortened V by 4 bases and J by 0 bases, and 12 bases separated the two germline ends.

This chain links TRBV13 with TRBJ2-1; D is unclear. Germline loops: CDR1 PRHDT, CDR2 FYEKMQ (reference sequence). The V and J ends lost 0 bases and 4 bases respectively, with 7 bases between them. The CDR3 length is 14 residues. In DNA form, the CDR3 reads TGTGCCAGCAGCTTAGGAACAGCGTACAATGAGCAGTTCTTC. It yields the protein CASSLGTAYNEQFF.